A selection of T cell receptor beta chains follows, all from one sample in a study of OX40 agonist ivuxolimab in advanced cancers. Assay: immunoSEQ multiplex PCR; the TCRdb copy retains only in-frame clones and omits some. This sample has about 82,000 clones, with 88% found just once. The source material was CD4+ or CD8+ T cells sorted from blood, sampled in a trial of the OX40 agonist ivuxolimab. These receptors all come from an adult with an advanced solid tumor such as melanoma, head and neck, liver or kidney cancer. Each CDR3 is given with its conserved first and last residue. The order of the fields is D gene, clone size, J gene, V gene, CDR3 DNA, CDR3 protein. D genes are given only for firm matches. Only part of the rows carry a size: once, few, many, or a class if the clone is expanded.

d_gene: .
abundance: .
j_gene: TRBJ2-4
v_gene: TRBV18
CDR3nt: TGTGCCAGCTCACCCCCTTCGCGGGGGCAAAACATTCAGTACTTC
CDR3aa: CASSPPSRGQNIQYF

d_gene: TRBD2
abundance: once
j_gene: TRBJ2-5
v_gene: TRBV5-1
CDR3nt: TGCGCCAGCAGCTCGGAAGCGGGAGAGGGGGAGACCCAGTACTTC
CDR3aa: CASSSEAGEGETQYF

d_gene: TRBD1
abundance: .
j_gene: TRBJ2-1
v_gene: TRBV19
CDR3nt: TGTGCCAGTAGTGGCCGGGACAGGGACCAGTTCTTC
CDR3aa: CASSGRDRDQFF

d_gene: TRBD2
abundance: .
j_gene: TRBJ2-1
v_gene: TRBV28
CDR3nt: TGTGCCAGCAGTCTCCGACTAGCGGGAGTGGGCAATGAGCAGTTCTTC
CDR3aa: CASSLRLAGVGNEQFF

d_gene: TRBD2
abundance: .
j_gene: TRBJ2-2
v_gene: TRBV2
CDR3nt: TGTGCCGGCGCCGGGACTAGCGGGAGGCAAGGCGGGGAGCTGTTTTTT
CDR3aa: CAGAGTSGRQGGELFF

d_gene: TRBD1
abundance: .
j_gene: TRBJ1-4
v_gene: TRBV18
CDR3nt: TGTGCCAGCTCACCAGGGGGACAGGGCTACGAAAAACTGTTTTTT
CDR3aa: CASSPGGQGYEKLFF

d_gene: .
abundance: .
j_gene: TRBJ2-7
v_gene: TRBV19
CDR3nt: TGTGCCACCAGGGTAGAGGGTTCCTACGAGCAGTACTTC
CDR3aa: CATRVEGSYEQYF

d_gene: TRBD1
abundance: .
j_gene: TRBJ2-1
v_gene: TRBV7-3
CDR3nt: TGTGCCAGCAGTTGGGGGACAGGGGACAATGAGCAGTTCTTC
CDR3aa: CASSWGTGDNEQFF

d_gene: .
abundance: .
j_gene: TRBJ2-7
v_gene: TRBV6-5
CDR3nt: TGTGCCAGCTGCTACAGGGGGGAGGGAGAGCAGTACTTC
CDR3aa: CASCYRGEGEQYF

d_gene: .
abundance: .
j_gene: TRBJ2-2
v_gene: TRBV5-1
CDR3nt: TGCGCCAGCACTAGAGGGGTCGGGGAGCTGTTTTTT
CDR3aa: CASTRGVGELFF

d_gene: TRBD1
abundance: .
j_gene: TRBJ1-1
v_gene: TRBV28
CDR3nt: TGTGCCAGCAGTAAGGGGGGACAGGGTGGGTTAGAAGCTTTCTTT
CDR3aa: CASSKGGQGGLEAFF

d_gene: TRBD2
abundance: .
j_gene: TRBJ2-3
v_gene: TRBV4-3
CDR3nt: TGCGCCAGCAGCCAAGATCAGCTAGCGGGAGATACGCAGTATTTT
CDR3aa: CASSQDQLAGDTQYF

d_gene: TRBD2
abundance: .
j_gene: TRBJ2-7
v_gene: TRBV4-1
CDR3nt: TGCGCCAGCAGCCGGACTAGGTTCCCGTACGAGCAGTACTTC
CDR3aa: CASSRTRFPYEQYF

d_gene: TRBD2
abundance: .
j_gene: TRBJ2-1
v_gene: TRBV27
CDR3nt: TGTGCCAGCAGTAATCCCGGGACTAGCACAAATGAGCAGTTCTTC
CDR3aa: CASSNPGTSTNEQFF

d_gene: TRBD2
abundance: .
j_gene: TRBJ2-5
v_gene: TRBV19
CDR3nt: TGTGCCAGTAGCTCCGGGACTAGTAGGGAGACCCAGTACTTC
CDR3aa: CASSSGTSRETQYF

d_gene: .
abundance: once
j_gene: TRBJ2-1
v_gene: TRBV7-3
CDR3nt: TGTGCCAGCAGCCTGGACGGAAGCTCCTACAATGAGCAGTTCTTC
CDR3aa: CASSLDGSSYNEQFF

d_gene: TRBD1
abundance: .
j_gene: TRBJ1-3
v_gene: TRBV9
CDR3nt: TGTGCCAGCAGCGCAACAGGGGTACTCACTGGAAACACCATATATTTT
CDR3aa: CASSATGVLTGNTIYF